These T cell receptor beta chains were read from a single sample in a study of CD8 T cells in ankylosing spondylitis. Each CDR3 protein gets one entry after TCRdb re-called the 5' RACE reads with MiXCR. This sample carries about 200,000 distinct CDR3 sequences, around 13% of them seen once, and the ten largest clones take approximately 16%. Input material: blood, either unsorted or a sorted T cell fraction (not recorded which). These receptors originate from a male donor with ankylosing spondylitis or in good health (not recorded which). Both conserved end residues are part of each CDR3. A D gene is named only where the DNA matches it firmly. A row's size may be missing; if present it is once, few, many or a size class.

j_gene | abundance | len | v_gene | d_gene | CDR3nt | CDR3aa
TRBJ2-7 | many | 15 | TRBV6-1 | NA | TGTGCCAGCAGTGAAATTGTGGGGGCCTCCTACGAGCAGTACTTC | CASSEIVGASYEQYF
TRBJ2-7 | NA | 13 | TRBV2 | TRBD2 | TGTGCCAGCAGTCCTAGCGGGAACTACGAGCAGTACTTC | CASSPSGNYEQYF
TRBJ2-2 | NA | 18 | TRBV2 | TRBD1 | TGTGCCAGCAGTGAAGGGGCAGGGGGCACCTTCAACACCGGGGAGCTGTTTTTT | CASSEGAGGTFNTGELFF
TRBJ2-1 | many | 10 | TRBV7-9 | NA | TGTGCCAGCAGCTTTTTCGACTTGTACTTC | CASSFFDLYF
TRBJ1-2 | few | 14 | TRBV29-1 | TRBD1 | TGCAGCGTTGAAAGGGACAGGGCTAACTATGGCTACACCTTC | CSVERDRANYGYTF
TRBJ1-2 | NA | 14 | TRBV12-3/TRBV12-4 | TRBD1 | TGTGCCAGCAGCCAGACAGGGGGCGCTGGGGGCTACACCTTC | CASSQTGGAGGYTF
TRBJ1-2 | few | 13 | TRBV6-1 | NA | TGTGCCAGCAGCTCCGACACGGACTATGGCTACACCTTC | CASSSDTDYGYTF
TRBJ2-7 | NA | 14 | TRBV7-9 | TRBD2 | TGTGCCAGCAGCAGACTAGCGTACCCCTACGAGCAGTACTTC | CASSRLAYPYEQYF
TRBJ2-5 | NA | 17 | TRBV3-1 | NA | TGTGCCAGCAGCCAAGGCGCGGGCGAAATGTACCAAGAGACCCAGTACTTC | CASSQGAGEMYQETQYF
TRBJ2-1 | NA | 17 | TRBV10-3 | TRBD2 | TGTGCCATCAGTGGACTAGCGGGAGAACGGGACTACAATGAGCAGTTCTTC | CAISGLAGERDYNEQFF
TRBJ1-6 | NA | 15 | TRBV6-4 | NA | TGTGCCAGCAGCCCGGGCAGAATTGATAATTCACCCCTCCACTTT | CASSPGRIDNSPLHF
TRBJ1-2 | NA | 14 | TRBV27 | TRBD1 | TGTGCCAGCGCATCCGGGACAGGGGACTATGGCTACACCTTC | CASASGTGDYGYTF
TRBJ1-1 | few | 16 | TRBV14 | NA | TGTGCCAGCAGCCAATGGGGCTCAGGGGAGAACACTGAAGCTTTCTTT | CASSQWGSGENTEAFF
TRBJ2-1 | many | 18 | TRBV4-2 | NA | TGTGCCAGCAGCCAAGTCAACTTGAAAGAAAGCTCCTACAATGAGCAGTTCTTC | CASSQVNLKESSYNEQFF
TRBJ2-1 | few | 14 | TRBV20-1 | NA | TGCAGTGCCGCGGCGGGAATGTTATACAATGAGCAGTTCTTC | CSAAAGMLYNEQFF
TRBJ2-5 | many | 17 | TRBV7-6 | TRBD2 | TGTGCCAGCAGCGGGACCCACTCCGCGGGGGGGCAAGAGACCCAGTACTTC | CASSGTHSAGGQETQYF
TRBJ1-1 | NA | 11 | TRBV29-1 | TRBD1 | TGCAGGGGCGACAGGGAGACTGAAGCTTTCTTT | CRGDRETEAFF
TRBJ2-2 | few | 16 | TRBV20-1 | TRBD1 | TGCAGTGCTAGAGATTACGAGGGGGCCCACACCGGGGAGCTGTTTTTT | CSARDYEGAHTGELFF
TRBJ1-1 | few | 13 | TRBV6-5 | NA | TGTGCCAGCAGTTACTCTACACTGACGGAAGCTTTCTTT | CASSYSTLTEAFF
TRBJ1-2 | few | 17 | TRBV15 | NA | TGTGCCACCAGCAGAATGCCATTACAGGGTGACGCCGATGGCTACACCTTC | CATSRMPLQGDADGYTF
TRBJ2-3 | NA | 16 | TRBV3-1 | TRBD2 | TGTGCCAGCAGCCAAGACTTGGGACTAGGCACAGATACGCAGTATTTT | CASSQDLGLGTDTQYF
TRBJ2-3 | NA | 16 | TRBV13 | TRBD2 | TGTGCCAGCAGCCCCCCGCGGGAGGGCCATGAAGATACGCAGTATTTT | CASSPPREGHEDTQYF
TRBJ2-1 | few | 14 | TRBV24-1 | TRBD1 | TGTGCCACCAGCCGCGGGACAGGGGGGAATGAGCAGTTCTTC | CATSRGTGGNEQFF
TRBJ1-1 | few | 14 | TRBV6-1 | TRBD1 | TGTGCCAGCAGTGAAGGGACAGGGGGCGCTGAAGCTTTCTTT | CASSEGTGGAEAFF
TRBJ1-2 | many | 11 | TRBV6-6 | NA | TGTGCCAGCGCGAGGGGGGATGGCTACACCTTC | CASARGDGYTF
TRBJ1-1 | many | 14 | TRBV12-3/TRBV12-4 | NA | TGTGCCAGCACCAACACAGGAGTGAACACTGAAGCTTTCTTT | CASTNTGVNTEAFF
TRBJ2-7 | many | 14 | TRBV20-1 | NA | TGCAGTGCTAGCCTAGCCCCAGACCCTTCCGGGCAGTACTTC | CSASLAPDPSGQYF
TRBJ2-7 | NA | 13 | TRBV7-9 | TRBD1 | TGTGCCAGCAGCCAGGGGGCACCCAACGAGCAGTACTTC | CASSQGAPNEQYF
TRBJ2-5 | many | 13 | TRBV7-9 | TRBD2 | TGTGCCAGCACCCGGGGGGGGCAAGAGACCCAGTACTTC | CASTRGGQETQYF
TRBJ2-1 | NA | 11 | TRBV20-1 | NA | TGCAGTGCGAGCACTGGGATTGAGCAGTTCTTC | CSASTGIEQFF
TRBJ2-1 | NA | 14 | TRBV6-1 | NA | TGTGCCACCCTTTCCGGGCAGGGCTACAATGAGCAGTTCTTC | CATLSGQGYNEQFF
TRBJ1-3 | few | 15 | TRBV7-8 | NA | TGTGCCAGCAGCTTACGGGCGGACTCTGGAAACACCATATATTTT | CASSLRADSGNTIYF
TRBJ1-3 | many | 12 | TRBV29-1 | NA | TGCAGCGTTCGCACGGGCGGAAACACCATATATTTT | CSVRTGGNTIYF
TRBJ2-7 | NA | 14 | TRBV29-1 | TRBD1 | TGCAGCGTTGAAATGCCAGGGGGCTCCTACGAGCAGTACTTC | CSVEMPGGSYEQYF
TRBJ2-2 | NA | 15 | TRBV20-1 | TRBD2 | TGCAGTGCTACAGGGACTAGCGGCGACAGCGGGGAGCTGTTTTTT | CSATGTSGDSGELFF
TRBJ2-7 | NA | 16 | TRBV3-1 | NA | TGTGCCAGCAGCCAAGGCGACAGGACTTCGACCTACGAGCAGTACTTC | CASSQGDRTSTYEQYF
TRBJ2-3 | many | 15 | TRBV7-9 | TRBD2 | TGTGCCAGCAGCTTAGCCGCGGGGGGGCCGGATACGCAGTATTTT | CASSLAAGGPDTQYF
TRBJ2-7 | few | 16 | TRBV6-1 | TRBD1 | TGTGCCAGCAGTGAAAGGGACAGTTGGATTGTTTTCGAGCAGTACTTC | CASSERDSWIVFEQYF
TRBJ1-2 | many | 14 | TRBV12-3/TRBV12-4 | NA | TGTGCCAGCAGCCATGGACAGATTAACTATGGCTACACCTTC | CASSHGQINYGYTF